The clone carrying this T cell receptor beta chain has just one count. Germline lookup yields CDR1 SGHTA and CDR2 FQGNSA. V was clipped by 7 bases and J by 0 bases, with 10 bases between them. The CDR3 length is 13 residues. The data stem from a study of cytomegalovirus exposure and HLA in healthy donors. PCR primers comprised 60 Vbeta and 13 Jbeta primers. Using immunoSEQ multiplex PCR, the repertoire was profiled, and TCRdb retains in-frame clones only, with some absent. Altogether 150,000 to 200,000 clones are present, about four fifths being singletons, with the ten largest covering 0.25% to 0.3%.

The specimen sequenced was PBMCs. This sequence originates from a boy younger than 18 in good health and CMV-seronegative. The V call is TRBV7-2, the J call TRBJ2-7; no reliable D call. The CDR3 DNA reads as TGTGCCAGCACCCTCGCGTCCTCCTACGAGCAGTACTTC. This codes for CASTLASSYEQYF.